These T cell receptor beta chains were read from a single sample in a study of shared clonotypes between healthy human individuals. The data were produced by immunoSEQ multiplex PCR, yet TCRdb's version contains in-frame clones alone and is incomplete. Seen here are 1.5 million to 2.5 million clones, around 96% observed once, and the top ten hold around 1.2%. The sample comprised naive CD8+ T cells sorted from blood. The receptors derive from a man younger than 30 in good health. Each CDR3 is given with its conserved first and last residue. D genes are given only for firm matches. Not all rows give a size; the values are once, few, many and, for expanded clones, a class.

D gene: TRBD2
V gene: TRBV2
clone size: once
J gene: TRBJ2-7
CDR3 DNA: TGTGCCAGCAGTGGCCTAGCGGGGGCGTACGAGCAGTACTTC
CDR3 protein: CASSGLAGAYEQYF

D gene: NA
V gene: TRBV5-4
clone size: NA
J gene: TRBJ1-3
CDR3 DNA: TGTGCCAGCAGCTTGGACCCTGGAAACACCATATATTTT
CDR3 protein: CASSLDPGNTIYF

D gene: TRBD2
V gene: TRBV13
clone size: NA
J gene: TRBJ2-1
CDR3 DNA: TGTGCCAGCAGCTTAGGGGGAATAGCGGGAGGAAACAATGAGCAGTTCTTC
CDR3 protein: CASSLGGIAGGNNEQFF

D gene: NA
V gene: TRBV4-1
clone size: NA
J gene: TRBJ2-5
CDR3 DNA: TGCGCCAGCAGCCAAATACAGGAAGAGACCCAGTACTTC
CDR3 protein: CASSQIQEETQYF

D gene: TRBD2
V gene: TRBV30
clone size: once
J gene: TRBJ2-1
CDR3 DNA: TGTGCCTGGAGTATCGTCGGGGGGGCCCATGAGCAGTTCTTC
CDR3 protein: CAWSIVGGAHEQFF

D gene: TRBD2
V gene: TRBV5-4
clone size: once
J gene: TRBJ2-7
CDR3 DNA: TGTGCCAGCCAACCTGAAGCGGGAGACTCCTACGAGCAGTACTTC
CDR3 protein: CASQPEAGDSYEQYF

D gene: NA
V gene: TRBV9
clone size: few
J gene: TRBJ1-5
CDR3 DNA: TGTGCCAGCAGCGTAGGACAGGAGAATCAGCCCCAGCATTTT
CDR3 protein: CASSVGQENQPQHF

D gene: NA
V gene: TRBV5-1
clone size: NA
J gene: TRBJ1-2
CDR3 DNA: TGCGCCAGCGGCGGGGGTGACTATGGCTACACCTTC
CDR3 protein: CASGGGDYGYTF

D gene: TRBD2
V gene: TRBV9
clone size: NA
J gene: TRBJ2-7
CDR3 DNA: TGTGCCAGCAGCCCACTGAGCGGGGCCCCCTACGAGCAGTACTTC
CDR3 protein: CASSPLSGAPYEQYF

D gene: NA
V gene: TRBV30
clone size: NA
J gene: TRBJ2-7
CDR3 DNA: TGTGCCTGGGAAAGATCGGACAGCTTAAGCTCCTACGAGCAGTACTTC
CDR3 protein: CAWERSDSLSSYEQYF